The 30 T cell receptor beta chains in this list originate from one sample, sequenced in a study of T cell responses to AZD1222 COVID-19 vaccine (dated by TCRdb to about 2021). To prepare the library, the immunoSEQ multiplex PCR assay was applied. The table comes from immuneACCESS by way of TCRdb, which keeps in-frame sequences with V and J called. Part of the clones is missing from these tables; in studies checked, under half for an unresolved V gene and the rest for unknown reasons. The sample includes roughly 75,000 clones, with roughly 89% observed a single time. Of the sample, 9.5% to 10% is held by the ten largest clones. The sample's time point label, decoded: baseline before first vaccination. The specimen comprised peripheral blood, sampled on day 0 of AZD1222 vaccination. The receptor set was obtained from an adult in good health.

This clone was seen more than once but under ten times. This sequence joins TRBV2 and TRBJ2-7; 8 nucleotides match TRBD1. J was trimmed by 4 bases and V by 10 bases; bases with no gene match: 12. CDR1 SNHLY and CDR2 FYNNEI come from the germline V gene. CDR3 length equals 14 residues. The CDR3 reads CANIPRDRSYEQYF. The CDR3 coding sequence is TGTGCCAACATTCCTCGGGACAGGTCATACGAGCAGTACTTC.

This clone is medium-sized within its sample. Other DNA sequences in the same sample also yield this CDR3. The chain recombines TRBV30 with TRBJ1-1; D is undetermined. CDR3 length: 12 residues. From germline, CDR1 is GTSNPN and CDR2 SVGIG (reference sequence). V lost 2 bases, J lost 1 base, and 5 bases lay in between. The CDR3 sequence: CAWSRTNTEAFF. In DNA, the CDR3 is TGTGCCTGGAGTAGGACGAACACTGAAGCTTTCTTT.

This clone was counted a single time. The CDR3 region has the DNA TGTGCCAGCAGTATAAACAGCGGCGCCGGTGAAAAACTGTTTTTT. Its translation is CASSINSGAGEKLFF. This rearrangement joins TRBV2 to TRBJ1-4; no clear D gene. The CDR3 runs to 15 residues. V gave up 5 bases and J gave up 7 bases, with 17 bases separating them. From germline, CDR1 is SNHLY and CDR2 FYNNEI.

The V call is TRBV7-6, the J call TRBJ2-3; D is unclear. The CDR3 sequence is 15 residues long. The ends were cut back, 0 bases at V and 6 bases at J, with 13 bases in the middle. Germline lookup yields CDR1 SGHVS and CDR2 FNYEAQ. The CDR3 here is CASSLAQLPGDTQYF. The CDR3 DNA sequence: TGTGCCAGCAGCTTAGCACAGTTACCCGGCGATACGCAGTATTTT.

The chain's CDR3 is CASSTGPDTEAFF. The CDR3 DNA follows: TGTGCCAGCAGCACGGGACCGGACACTGAAGCTTTCTTT. The V and J genes are TRBV5-5 and TRBJ1-1; D possibly corresponds to TRBD1 (5 bases). The CDR3 runs 13 residues. Trimming shortened V by 4 bases and J by 3 bases, and 10 bases separated the two germline ends. Germline V gene data show CDR1 as SGHKS and CDR2 as YYEKEE (reference sequence).

This clone has more than one count but fewer than ten. The V and J genes are TRBV5-1 and TRBJ2-7, with 11 bases aligning to TRBD2. From germline, CDR1 is SGHRS and CDR2 YFSETQ. The CDR3 is 15 residues long. After removal of 4 bases from V and 0 bases from J, the junction contained 3 bases not matched to a gene. CDR3 DNA: TGCGCCAGCAGCCCGGGACTAGCGGCCTCCTACGAGCAGTACTTC. Residues: CASSPGLAASYEQYF.

This chain joins TRBV27 and TRBJ2-2; no firm D call. Trimming took 4 bases from V and 7 from J, leaving 4 bases between them. The CDR3 has 11 amino acids. The germline V gene encodes CDR1 MNHEY and CDR2 SMNVEV (reference sequence). Here the CDR3 reads CASSSDGELFF. The CDR3 region has the DNA TGTGCCAGCAGTTCTGACGGGGAGCTGTTTTTT.

The rearrangement uses TRBV11-2 and TRBJ1-3, with a weak D call TRBD1 (5 bases). Trimming pared 5 bases from V and 8 bases from J, leaving 10 bases between. Germline CDR1 SGHAT, CDR2 FQNNGV. There are 12 residues in the CDR3. DNA for the CDR3: TGTGCCAGCAGCCTGAGGGGAGACACCATATATTTT. It encodes CASSLRGDTIYF.

This chain links TRBV5-8 with TRBJ1-5; tentative D call: TRBD1 (6 bases). The CDR3 has 14 amino acids. V was trimmed by 5 bases and J by 4 bases, leaving 13 bases between them. Germline lookup yields CDR1 SGHTS and CDR2 YDEGEE. The CDR3 here is CASRAGTTNQPQHF. The CDR3, as DNA: TGTGCCAGCAGGGCCGGGACAACTAATCAGCCCCAGCATTTT.

This clone was found once. The V and J genes are TRBV11-2 and TRBJ2-3; D is uncertain. The CDR3 is 16 amino acids. Germline V CDR1 and CDR2: SGHAT, FQNNGV. The V gene lost 5 bases and the J gene lost 0 bases, with 15 bases spanning the gap. The CDR3 region has the DNA TGTGCCAGCAGCCTTACTACCCAGTACAGCACAGATACGCAGTATTTT. Translated, it gives CASSLTTQYSTDTQYF.

The chain is built from TRBV2 and TRBJ1-1; D gene unclear. CDR3 size: 15 residues. CDR1 and CDR2 (germline): SNHLY, FYNNEI. The V end lost 0 bases, the J end lost 5 bases, and 13 bases lay between the germline ends. The CDR3 here is CASSEAIYPGTEAFF. The CDR3 DNA is TGTGCCAGCAGTGAAGCGATCTACCCTGGGACTGAAGCTTTCTTT.

V gene TRBV5-8 combines with J gene TRBJ2-1, with 9 bases fitting TRBD2. Germline values: CDR1 SGHTS, CDR2 YDEGEE. V shed 2 bases, J shed 4 bases, and the junction held 4 bases outside the gene matches. The CDR3 is 15 amino acids. For the CDR3, the DNA is TGTGCCAGCAGCTTATACAGCGGGGGGTACAATGAGCAGTTCTTC. Amino acids: CASSLYSGGYNEQFF.

The rearrangement links TRBV7-9 to TRBJ1-3; tentatively, D is TRBD1 (5 bases). The V end lost 1 base, the J end lost 2 bases, and 12 bases lay between the germline ends. Germline V gene data show CDR1 as SEHNR and CDR2 as FQNEAQ (reference sequence). This CDR3 is built from 16 residues. CDR3: CASSLEYAGTGNTIYF. The DNA of the CDR3 is TGTGCCAGCAGCTTAGAATACGCAGGGACTGGAAACACCATATATTTT.

A few counts support this clone. The rearrangement uses TRBV6-2 or TRBV6-3 and TRBJ2-5; 8 bases match TRBD1. V trimming: 5 bases; J trimming: 2 bases; junction bases outside the gene matches: 7. In germline, CDR1 is MNHEY, CDR2 SVGEGT. This CDR3 spans 15 amino acids. The CDR3 DNA sequence: TGTGCCAGCAGTCCCGGGACAGGAGATCAAGAGACCCAGTACTTC. It translates to CASSPGTGDQETQYF.

The rearrangement links TRBV18 to TRBJ2-5; 8 bases align to TRBD2. V lost 3 bases and J lost 2; bases outside the gene matches: 5. Germline CDR1 reads KGHSH; CDR2 reads LQKENI. This CDR3 contains 15 residues. The CDR3 is CASSPGLGNQETQYF. In DNA form, the CDR3 reads TGTGCCAGCTCACCGGGACTAGGGAATCAAGAGACCCAGTACTTC. Variable domain in full (rest from reference TRBV18 and TRBJ2-5): NAGVMQNPRHLVRRRGQEARLRCSPMKGHSHVYWYRQLPEEGLKFMVYLQKENIIDESGMPKERFSAEFPKEGPSILRIQQVVRGDSAAYFCASSPGLGNQETQYFGPGTRLLVL.

This clone was seen only a few times. The same CDR3 can be traced to other DNA sequences in this sample. The V gene is TRBV18, the J gene TRBJ1-4, with TRBD1 matching over 8 bases. The junction had 2 bases not matched to a gene; V was cut back by 3 bases and J by 8 bases. CDR3 size: 13 residues. Germline CDR1 KGHSH, CDR2 LQKENI. CDR3 loop: CASSPDRAEKLFF. Here the CDR3 DNA reads TGTGCCAGCTCACCGGACAGGGCCGAAAAACTGTTTTTT.

The V call is TRBV5-1, the J call TRBJ1-1, with 8 bases fitting TRBD1. This CDR3 is 13 amino acids long. CDR1 is SGHRS and CDR2 is YFSETQ in the germline V gene. J was trimmed by 7 bases and V by 4 bases; bases with no gene match: 6. CDR3 sequence: CASSTDREGEAFF. In DNA, the CDR3 is TGCGCCAGCAGCACGGACAGGGAGGGTGAAGCTTTCTTT.

The V gene is TRBV6-5, the J gene TRBJ1-1, with a tentative D call TRBD1 (6 bases). The CDR3 covers 14 residues. CDR1 and CDR2 from the germline V gene are MNHEY and SVGAGI. Trimming pared 2 bases from V and 5 bases from J, leaving 12 bases between. The CDR3 DNA reads as TGTGCCAGCAGTTACGGGAGGGGGGATACTGAAGCTTTCTTT. It codes for CASSYGRGDTEAFF.

This clone was seen only a few times. V gene TRBV5-1 combines with J gene TRBJ1-6; weak D call: TRBD1 (6 bases). The ends were cut back, 0 bases at V and 14 bases at J, with 15 bases in the middle. CDR1 and CDR2 from the germline V gene are SGHRS and YFSETQ. This CDR3 has 14 residues. CDR3 loop: CASSLVGREGALHF. The CDR3 DNA reads TGCGCCAGCAGCTTGGTGGGGCGAGAGGGGGCCCTCCACTTT.

The chain uses TRBV7-8 and TRBJ2-2, with 7 bases that match TRBD1. With 5 bases clipped from V and 5 bases from J, the junction kept 8 bases outside the gene matches. CDR1 and CDR2 from the germline V gene are SGHVS and FQNEAQ. The CDR3 runs 15 residues. This CDR3 reads CASSTGQLFTGELFF. The CDR3 DNA reads TGTGCCAGCAGCACGGGACAGCTTTTTACCGGGGAGCTGTTTTTT.

The chain carries TRBV6-5 and TRBJ2-1; D is possibly TRBD1 or TRBD2 (5 bases each). Trimming shortened V by 0 bases and J by 12 bases, and 15 bases separated the two germline ends. Germline values: CDR1 MNHEY, CDR2 SVGAGI. The CDR3 loop spans 14 amino acids. The CDR3 nucleotides read TGTGCCAGCAGTTACTCGAAAGGGATTGGGGGGCAGTTCTTC. Translating it yields CASSYSKGIGGQFF.

The chain recombines TRBV20-1 with TRBJ2-3, with 7 nucleotides matching TRBD2. The ends lost 3 bases at V and 1 base at J; junction bases unmatched: 7. The CDR3 spans 15 residues. The germline gives CDR1 DFQATT, CDR2 SNEGSKA (reference sequence). CDR3 sequence reads: CSASSSGARTDTQYF. The CDR3 DNA reads as TGCAGTGCTAGTTCCAGCGGGGCCCGCACAGATACGCAGTATTTT.

The chain couples TRBV29-1 to TRBJ1-1; no definite D call. CDR1 SQVTM and CDR2 ANQGSEA come from the germline V gene. The V end lost 5 bases, the J end lost 3 bases, and 19 bases lay between the germline ends. The CDR3 runs 15 residues. DNA of the CDR3: TGCAGCGTTCATCCCGACCGGGGTGGGGACACTGAAGCTTTCTTT. Its protein product is CSVHPDRGGDTEAFF. Complete variable domain (other parts from reference TRBV29-1 and TRBJ1-1): SAVISQKPSRDICQRGTSLTIQCQVDSQVTMMFWYRQQPGQSLTLIATANQGSEATYESGFVIDKFPISRPNLTFSTLTVSNMSPEDSSIYLCSVHPDRGGDTEAFFGQGTRLTVV.

The chain employs TRBV28 and TRBJ1-2; D is ambiguous. Trimming took 5 bases from V and 7 from J, leaving 8 bases between them. The germline V gene encodes CDR1 MDHEN and CDR2 SYDVKM. The CDR3 spans 11 residues. The CDR3 loop is CASSAAPGYTF. The CDR3, as DNA: TGTGCCAGCAGTGCGGCTCCTGGCTACACCTTC.

The V and J genes are TRBV5-1 and TRBJ2-3; a possible D gene is TRBD2 (5 bases). Trimming took 1 base from V and 2 from J, leaving 11 bases between them. The CDR3 runs 15 residues. Germline CDR1 reads SGHRS; CDR2 reads YFSETQ. The CDR3 coding sequence is TGCGCCAGCAGCTTGACAGTCGGGGTCACAGATACGCAGTATTTT. This translates into CASSLTVGVTDTQYF. Drawing the rest from reference TRBV5-1 and TRBJ2-3, the complete variable domain is KAGVTQTPRYLIKTRGQQVTLSCSPISGHRSVSWYQQTPGQGLQFLFEYFSETQRNKGNFPGRFSGRQFSNSRSEMNVSTLELGDSALYLCASSLTVGVTDTQYFGPGTRLTVL.

For this clone: This CDR3 is also generated by other DNA sequences in the sample. J is TRBJ2-5 and V is TRBV19; D gene ambiguous. In germline, CDR1 is LNHDA, CDR2 SQIVND (reference sequence). V was clipped by 5 bases and J by 4 bases, with 8 bases between them. CDR3 size: 12 residues. The DNA of the CDR3 is TGTGCCAGTAGTTTACCAGGAGAGACCCAGTACTTC. Its translation: CASSLPGETQYF.

The chain recombines TRBV5-4 with TRBJ1-1, with a possible D match to TRBD1 (5 bases). This CDR3 is built from 14 residues. V was pared by 2 bases and J by 7 bases, with 15 bases between. From germline, CDR1 is SGHNT and CDR2 YYREEE (reference sequence). CDR3 DNA: TGTGCCAGCAGCTTAAATATCAACAGGCGTGAAGCTTTCTTT. This codes for CASSLNINRREAFF.

The chain employs TRBV25-1 and TRBJ1-2; D gene ambiguous. This CDR3 region has 15 residues. Trimming left V 2 bases short and J 8 bases short, with 18 bases between. Germline loops: CDR1 MGHDK, CDR2 SYGVNS. The CDR3 sequence: CASSEANGRLGGYTF. CDR3 sequence (DNA): TGTGCCAGCAGTGAAGCTAATGGTCGGCTCGGAGGCTACACCTTC.

This clone has only a few counts. The chain joins TRBV7-6 to TRBJ1-5; D is possibly TRBD1 (5 bases). The V and J ends lost 2 bases and 4 bases respectively, with 12 bases between them. The CDR3 length is 15 residues. Germline values: CDR1 SGHVS, CDR2 FNYEAQ. The CDR3 bases are TGTGCCAGCAGCTTACAGTCAGGGCTAAATCAGCCCCAGCATTTT. It specifies CASSLQSGLNQPQHF.

This clone came up once. The rearrangement joins TRBV6-5 to TRBJ2-7, with 9 bases fitting TRBD1. Germline V lookup: CDR1 MNHEY, CDR2 SVGAGI. The CDR3 totals 12 residues. V lost 11 bases, J lost 4 bases, and 6 bases stayed unmatched. The CDR3 sequence: CACSGTGYEQYF. The CDR3 DNA reads TGTGCCTGTTCCGGGACAGGGTACGAGCAGTACTTC.